Each of the 3 T cell receptor beta chains below was sequenced from the same sample in a study of blood T cell repertoires in COVID-19. Assay: immunoSEQ multiplex PCR; the TCRdb copy retains only in-frame clones and omits some. This table holds some 300,000 clones, about 88% found once. Material: PBMCs or T cells enriched from blood (not recorded which). These receptors came from a woman in her sixties or seventies in a cohort exposed to, infected with or recovered from COVID-19 (not recorded which).

V usage is TRBV18 and J usage is TRBJ2-7, with TRBD1 identical over 8 bases. The CDR3 length is 15 residues. Germline CDR1 KGHSH, CDR2 LQKENI. J lost 0 bases, V lost 6 bases, and 7 bases had no gene match. The CDR3 coding sequence is TGTGCCAGCTCCAAGGGACAGGAGAGCTCCTACGAGCAGTACTTC. This gives the protein CASSKGQESSYEQYF.

V and J are TRBV7-3 and TRBJ2-2; 13 positions agree with TRBD2. Looked up from germline, CDR1 is SGHTA and CDR2 is FQGTGA. This CDR3 has 18 residues. With V trimmed by 0 bases and J by 3 bases, 4 bases remained unmatched. CDR3 amino acids: CASSLTPGLAGYTGELFF. CDR3 nucleotides: TGTGCCAGCAGCTTAACTCCGGGACTAGCGGGGTACACCGGGGAGCTGTTTTTT.

The gene calls are TRBV7-3 and TRBJ2-1; tentatively, D is TRBD1 (6 bases). V was trimmed by 2 bases and J by 4 bases, leaving 15 bases between them. Germline CDR1 reads SGHTA; CDR2 reads FQGTGA. There are 16 residues in the CDR3. The DNA of the CDR3 is TGTGCCAGCAGCTTACTGGGCAGGGGCCCTTACAATGAGCAGTTCTTC. Protein product: CASSLLGRGPYNEQFF.